This TCR beta chain was sequenced in a study of blood T cells in healthy people across ages. PCR was performed a second time for about 7 to 11 cycles using a sample-barcoded 5' primer and a J-beta primer mix. TCRdb analysed the 5' RACE reads with MiXCR anew, one entry per CDR3 protein. The repertoire has over 700,000 distinct CDR3 sequences, around a quarter of them found once; the top ten carry 9.4%. This clonotype showed up just a few times. This sample was shared with a second study, whose subject was T cells of mothers and their children.

Sequenced material: blood. The receptor was derived from a boy younger than 18 in good health.

The CDR3 DNA follows: TGTGCCAGCAGAAGCCTGGGTTTTGATTCACCCCTCCACTTT. Translating gives CASRSLGFDSPLHF. This chain joins TRBV12-3 or TRBV12-4 and TRBJ1-6; D is uncertain. The CDR3 runs 14 residues. Trimming cost V 6 bases and J 8 bases, with 14 bases left between them.